Below are 24 T cell receptor beta chains sequenced from a single sample in a study of blood T cell repertoires in COVID-19. Libraries were prepared by immunoSEQ multiplex PCR; TCRdb keeps only in-frame clonotypes and omits some of them. The sample shows roughly 160,000 clones, 85% of them seen only once. The sample comprised peripheral blood. The receptors shown here come from a middle-aged man with acute or convalescent COVID-19.

This clone was counted once. The J gene is TRBJ1-4, the V gene TRBV18; D may be TRBD1 (6 bases). The V gene lost 3 bases and the J gene lost 0 bases, with 11 bases spanning the gap. From germline, CDR1 is KGHSH and CDR2 LQKENI. The CDR3 sequence is 16 residues long. CDR3 loop: CASSPREGATNEKLFF. CDR3 in DNA: TGTGCCAGCTCACCCCGCGAGGGGGCAACTAATGAAAAACTGTTTTTT. Full variable domain (remainder filled in from reference TRBV18 and TRBJ1-4): NAGVMQNPRHLVRRRGQEARLRCSPMKGHSHVYWYRQLPEEGLKFMVYLQKENIIDESGMPKERFSAEFPKEGPSILRIQQVVRGDSAAYFCASSPREGATNEKLFFGSGTQLSVL.

CDR3 sequence reads: CASSVGGTQETQYF. The CDR3 DNA follows: TGTGCCAGCAGCGTAGGCGGGACCCAAGAGACCCAGTACTTC. The chain uses TRBV9 and TRBJ2-5; D might be TRBD2 (6 bases). V was clipped by 0 bases and J by 1 base, with 7 bases between them. Looked up from germline, CDR1 is SGDLS and CDR2 is YYNGEE. This CDR3 has 14 amino acids.

The genes are TRBV5-1 and TRBJ2-1, with 15 bases aligning to TRBD2. V lost 4 bases, J lost 5 bases, and 4 bases stayed unmatched. CDR3 size: 16 residues. Germline V gives CDR1 SGHRS, CDR2 YFSETQ. This CDR3 reads CASSRTSGGANNEQFF. CDR3 DNA: TGCGCCAGCAGCCGGACTAGCGGGGGGGCGAACAATGAGCAGTTCTTC.

The chain joins TRBV7-3 to TRBJ1-1; 7 bases fit TRBD1. CDR1 is SGHTA, CDR2 FQGTGA, per germline. The CDR3 sequence is 12 residues long. Trimming cost V 5 bases and J 7 bases; bases outside gene matches: 4. CDR3 nucleotides: TGTGCCAGCAGCGATTGGACAGGTGAAGCTTTCTTT. Translating gives CASSDWTGEAFF.

J is TRBJ1-1 and V is TRBV6-6; D is perhaps TRBD1 (6 bases). CDR1 is MNHNY and CDR2 is SVGAGI in the germline V gene (reference sequence). This CDR3 comprises 14 residues. V lost 7 bases to trimming and J lost 2 bases, with 14 bases between them. DNA of the CDR3: TGTGCCAGCACTAAAGGACAGTCCAACACTGAAGCTTTCTTT. Translation gives CASTKGQSNTEAFF.

The J gene is TRBJ1-2, the V gene TRBV6-1; no firm D call. V lost 1 base to trimming and J lost 4 bases, with 7 bases between them. The CDR3 has 13 residues. The germline CDR1 and CDR2 sequences are MNHNS and SASEGT. In DNA, the CDR3 is TGTGCCAGCAGTGAAGAACAGCTCTATGGCTACACCTTC. Translating gives CASSEEQLYGYTF.

V is TRBV6-1 and J is TRBJ1-2; TRBD1 is a possible D gene (5 bases). Germline V CDR1 and CDR2: MNHNS, SASEGT. Deletions cut 0 bases from V and 3 bases from J, with 8 bases between. The CDR3 spans 14 residues. CDR3 in amino acids: CASSEAGRDYGYTF. The CDR3 coding sequence is TGTGCCAGCAGTGAAGCTGGCAGGGACTATGGCTACACCTTC.

This clone appeared a single time. CDR3: CASSERSAGILNTEAFF. For the CDR3, the DNA is TGTGCCAGCAGCGAGAGATCTGCCGGGATACTTAACACTGAAGCTTTCTTT. The chain joins TRBV7-6 to TRBJ1-1; the D is unclear. CDR1 and CDR2 (germline): SGHVS, FNYEAQ. The CDR3 length is 17 residues. V was cut by 5 bases and J by 2 bases, with 21 bases left in between.

The J gene is TRBJ2-5, the V gene TRBV6-1, with 14 bases aligning to TRBD2. CDR3 length equals 16 residues. V was pared by 4 bases and J by 3 bases, with 4 bases of the junction left unmatched. Germline assignment: CDR1 MNHNS and CDR2 SASEGT. CDR3: CASSAGLAGGEETQYF. The CDR3 DNA sequence: TGTGCCAGCAGTGCCGGACTAGCGGGGGGTGAAGAGACCCAGTACTTC.

This sequence joins TRBV5-1 and TRBJ1-1; D call uncertain. V was cut by 4 bases and J by 3 bases, with 16 bases left in between. The germline V gene has CDR1 SGHRS and CDR2 YFSETQ. The CDR3 covers 15 residues. CDR3 DNA: TGCGCCAGCAGCCCCCTCGGTCGAAGCGACACTGAAGCTTTCTTT. It codes for CASSPLGRSDTEAFF.

The chain recombines TRBV9 with TRBJ2-3; 10 bases fit TRBD2. The CDR3 length is 17 residues. The J segment lost 3 bases and the V segment lost 4 bases, leaving 11 bases of the junction unmatched. CDR1 and CDR2 from the germline V gene are SGDLS and YYNGEE. The CDR3 DNA reads TGTGCCAGCAGCAAGACAGGTGGTAGCGGGGGGACAGATACGCAGTATTTT. Residues: CASSKTGGSGGTDTQYF.

CDR3 region: CASSLVGSGSSYNSPLHF. The CDR3, as DNA: TGTGCCAGCAGCTTAGTCGGGTCGGGGAGCTCCTATAATTCACCCCTCCACTTT. The rearrangement joins TRBV7-8 to TRBJ1-6; D not certain. CDR3 length: 18 amino acids. V was shortened by 1 base and J by 0 bases, with 13 bases between the two germline ends. Germline assignment: CDR1 SGHVS and CDR2 FQNEAQ.

The chain combines TRBV7-2 with TRBJ2-7, with 7 nucleotides matching TRBD1. The ends lost 5 bases at V and 3 bases at J; junction bases unmatched: 10. The CDR3 extends over 15 amino acids. CDR1 is SGHTA, CDR2 FQGNSA, per germline. CDR3 nucleotides: TGTGCCAGCAGCCCTAGGGCAGGGGGTATCTACGAGCAGTACTTC. This encodes CASSPRAGGIYEQYF. Full variable domain (missing parts from reference TRBV7-2 and TRBJ2-7): GAGVSQSPSNKVTEKGKDVELRCDPISGHTALYWYRQSLGQGLEFLIYFQGNSAPDKSGLPSDRFSAERTGGSVSTLTIQRTQQEDSAVYLCASSPRAGGIYEQYFGPGTRLTVT.

The CDR3 loop reads CASSLGDRGISQPQHF. CDR3 DNA sequence: TGTGCCAGCAGCTTAGGGGACAGGGGAATAAGTCAGCCCCAGCATTTT. This chain joins TRBV7-2 and TRBJ1-5; TRBD1 aligns across 10 bases. Per germline, CDR1 SGHTA and CDR2 FQGNSA. This CDR3 contains 16 residues. V shed 1 base, J shed 6 bases, and the junction held 6 bases outside the gene matches. Looking up the rest from reference TRBV7-2 and TRBJ1-5 gives the full variable domain: GAGVSQSPSNKVTEKGKDVELRCDPISGHTALYWYRQSLGQGLEFLIYFQGNSAPDKSGLPSDRFSAERTGGSVSTLTIQRTQQEDSAVYLCASSLGDRGISQPQHFGDGTRLSIL.

This chain connects TRBV10-3 to TRBJ1-6; 9 nucleotides match TRBD1. The CDR3 totals 14 residues. CDR1 and CDR2 from the germline V gene are ENHRY and SYGVKD. The V and J ends lost 6 bases and 6 bases, in that order; junction bases with no gene match: 3. In DNA form, the CDR3 reads TGTGCCATCAGAGACAGGGGGACTAATTCACCCCTCCACTTT. Its translation: CAIRDRGTNSPLHF.

This chain links TRBV28 with TRBJ2-1; 10 bases are a match to TRBD2. The CDR3 length is 18 residues. J was trimmed by 2 bases and V by 2 bases; bases with no gene match: 9. In germline, CDR1 is MDHEN, CDR2 SYDVKM. Written as DNA, the CDR3 is TGTGCCAGCAGTTTACCCCCCAGCGGGGGGGTCACCTACAATGAGCAGTTCTTC. Protein: CASSLPPSGGVTYNEQFF.

The V gene is TRBV11-2, the J gene TRBJ2-6, with D possibly TRBD2 on 6 matching bases. V dropped 4 bases and J dropped 1 base, with 8 bases sitting between them. CDR1 is SGHAT and CDR2 is FQNNGV in the germline V gene. The CDR3 covers 15 residues. CDR3 in amino acids: CASSSGVSGANVLTF. As DNA, the CDR3 is TGTGCCAGCAGCTCGGGGGTGTCTGGGGCCAACGTCCTGACTTTC.

This chain links TRBV5-4 with TRBJ2-7; weak D call: TRBD2 (6 bases). Trimming left V 4 bases short and J 4 bases short, with 15 bases between. The CDR3 spans 14 residues. Germline CDR1 and CDR2: SGHNT and YYREEE (reference sequence). CDR3 region: CASSRPSEGYEQYF. CDR3 coding DNA: TGTGCCAGCAGCCGCCCTAGCGAGGGTTACGAGCAGTACTTC.

V gene TRBV28 combines with J gene TRBJ1-3; no clear D. The CDR3 is 12 residues long. Per the germline V gene, CDR1 is MDHEN and CDR2 is SYDVKM. Trimming removed 3 bases from V and 3 bases from J, with 3 bases in between. The CDR3 reads CASSFSGNTIYF. The CDR3 DNA reads TGTGCCAGCAGTTTTAGTGGAAACACCATATATTTT.

This chain uses TRBV5-1 with TRBJ2-7, with D tentatively TRBD2 (5 bases). Trimming stripped 7 bases from V and 5 bases from J, with 19 bases between. This CDR3 has 14 amino acids. Germline assignment: CDR1 SGHRS and CDR2 YFSETQ. The DNA for the CDR3 is TGCGCCAGCTATGATAGGACTCGGAGCGACGAGCAGTACTTC. This codes for CASYDRTRSDEQYF.

This rearrangement joins TRBV5-6 to TRBJ2-7; weak D call: TRBD1 (6 bases). Germline V gene lookup returns CDR1 SGHDT and CDR2 YYEEEE. This CDR3 is 13 amino acids long. V lost 0 bases to trimming and J lost 7 bases, with 11 bases between them. The CDR3 sequence: CASSLAQGPEQYF. CDR3 sequence (DNA): TGTGCCAGCAGCTTGGCCCAGGGGCCAGAGCAGTACTTC.

V is TRBV7-3 and J is TRBJ1-5; maybe TRBD1 (6 bases). The germline V and J ends were trimmed by 5 bases and 4 bases, with 9 bases remaining between them. The germline CDR1 and CDR2 sequences are SGHTA and FQGTGA. The CDR3 is 13 amino acids. The CDR3 DNA is TGTGCCAGCAGCACAGGGTTAAATCAGCCCCAGCATTTT. As protein: CASSTGLNQPQHF.

J is TRBJ1-2 and V is TRBV28; 9 bases align to TRBD1. The CDR3 extends over 17 amino acids. CDR1 and CDR2 (germline): MDHEN, SYDVKM. V gave up 5 bases and J gave up 4 bases; unmatched junction bases: 14. CDR3 residues: CASSPGTGYYRGYGYTF. Here the CDR3 DNA reads TGTGCCAGCAGTCCCGGGACAGGGTATTATCGGGGCTATGGCTACACCTTC.

V and J are TRBV2 and TRBJ2-2, with TRBD1 identical over 9 bases. This CDR3 is built from 14 residues. Germline assignment: CDR1 SNHLY and CDR2 FYNNEI. V lost 5 bases, J lost 7 bases, and 5 bases stayed unmatched. The chain's CDR3 is CASSPGQGSGELFF. CDR3 DNA: TGTGCCAGCAGTCCGGGACAGGGTAGCGGGGAGCTGTTTTTT.